This TCR beta chain was captured by sequencing in a study of OX40 agonist ivuxolimab in advanced cancers. Whole-study context: In this trial design, patients received ivuxolimab intravenously at 0.01 to 10 mg/kg every 2 weeks.

This clone was found a few times. What it binds is unknown. TCRdb's table, derived via immunoSEQ multiplex PCR, lists solely in-frame clones and lacks some. This table has 65,000 to 80,000 clones, 89% appearing once. The CDR3 contains 13 residues. V was pared by 7 bases and J by 0 bases, with 7 bases between. Per the germline V gene, CDR1 is SNHLY and CDR2 is FYNNEI. Points from the study as a whole: In the 0.1-3.0 mg/kg groups, partial responders showed among the lowest expansion. In general, CD8+ T cells held more expanded clones than CD4+ did, on average. Clones of CD4+ and CD8+ blood T cells grew by week 6 at doses of 0.1 to 3.0 mg/kg.

The chain uses TRBV2 and TRBJ1-5; D may be TRBD1 (5 bases). Sequenced material: CD4+ or CD8+ T cells sorted from blood, taken in a trial of the OX40 agonist ivuxolimab. The sequence came from an adult with an advanced solid tumor such as melanoma, head and neck, liver or kidney cancer. The CDR3 region has the DNA TGTGCCAGCAAGGGACTTAGCAATCAGCCCCAGCATTTT. It specifies CASKGLSNQPQHF.